These 20 T cell receptor beta chains share one sample of origin, sequenced in a study of T-cell memory formation after mild COVID-19. TCRdb re-analysed the 5' RACE reads in MiXCR, keeping a single row per CDR3 protein. The sample contains approximately 300,000 distinct CDR3 sequences, 15% to 20% of which appear only once. Sequenced sample: PBMCs or a T cell subset sorted from them (not recorded which). Every receptor here comes from a man between 18 and 35 years old who had mild COVID-19 (a few samples of this study predate the infection). Cell type and time point are not known.

This clonotype occurred a few times. The chain joins TRBV5-1 to TRBJ2-5; D possibly corresponds to TRBD2 (6 bases). V shed 4 bases and J shed 5 bases, with 15 bases lying between them. CDR3 size: 14 residues. The germline CDR1 and CDR2 sequences are SGHRS and YFSETQ. CDR3 coding DNA: TGCGCCAGCAGCCCGGACCCGGGGAGGGAGACCCAGTACTTC. This encodes CASSPDPGRETQYF.

The chain recombines TRBV6-2 or TRBV6-3 with TRBJ2-2; D remains ambiguous. Germline assignment: CDR1 MNHEY and CDR2 SVGEGT. This CDR3 is 13 amino acids long. V shed 4 bases and J shed 5 bases, with 8 bases lying between them. The CDR3 bases are TGTGCCAGCAGTTTTGAAGCGACCGGGGAGCTGTTTTTT. Its protein is CASSFEATGELFF.

This sequence joins TRBV27 and TRBJ2-3; 9 nucleotides line up with TRBD2. CDR1 and CDR2 (germline): MNHEY, SMNVEV (reference sequence). J lost 6 bases, V lost 5 bases, and 12 bases had no gene match. This CDR3 comprises 16 residues. The CDR3 nucleotides read TGTGCCAGCAGTACCGGGGAGCGGGGGGCCGGGGATACGCAGTATTTT. Protein product: CASSTGERGAGDTQYF.

The table lists this clonotype with a few counts. The chain links TRBV20-1 to TRBJ1-1; the D is unclear. V was shortened by 1 base and J by 4 bases, with 7 bases between the two germline ends. CDR3 size: 12 residues. In germline, CDR1 is DFQATT, CDR2 SNEGSKA (reference sequence). The CDR3 nucleotides read TGCAGTGCTAGAGGAGACCCCACTGAAGCTTTCTTT. Its translation is CSARGDPTEAFF.

V and J are TRBV7-9 and TRBJ2-3, with D perhaps matching TRBD2 (6 bases). Between the trimmed V and J ends, which lost 5 bases and 2 bases, there was a span of 17 bases. The CDR3 sequence is 16 residues long. The germline CDR1 and CDR2 sequences are SEHNR and FQNEAQ (reference sequence). In nucleotides, the CDR3 is TGTGCCAGCAGCCTGGGGGGAGACTTATTCACAGATACGCAGTATTTT. Amino acids: CASSLGGDLFTDTQYF.

This clonotype was seen a few times. This chain uses TRBV5-1 with TRBJ2-3, with 12 bases fitting TRBD1. This CDR3 contains 19 residues. CDR1 is SGHRS, CDR2 YFSETQ, per germline. With 7 bases clipped from V and 1 base from J, the junction kept 16 bases outside the gene matches. CDR3 sequence: CASAAPGQGASTGTDTQYF. Here the CDR3 DNA reads TGCGCCAGCGCCGCTCCGGGACAGGGGGCGTCGACGGGCACAGATACGCAGTATTTT.

This clonotype was counted between two and nine times. The gene calls are TRBV9 and TRBJ2-2; no clear D gene. Germline-derived CDR1 and CDR2 are SGDLS and YYNGEE. The CDR3 contains 11 residues. V was trimmed by 3 bases and J by 6 bases, leaving 3 bases between them. The DNA of the CDR3 is TGTGCCAGCAGCGCCCCCGGGGAGCTGTTTTTT. Its protein is CASSAPGELFF. The variable domain in full, completed from reference TRBV9 and TRBJ2-2, reads DSGVTQTPKHLITATGQRVTLRCSPRSGDLSVYWYQQSLDQGLQFLIQYYNGEERAKGNILERFSAQQFPDLHSELNLSSLELGDSALYFCASSAPGELFFGEGSRLTVL.

This clonotype was counted only a few times. The chain couples TRBV5-6 to TRBJ2-3; 12 positions agree with TRBD1. V shed 0 bases and J 6 bases; nucleotides not matched to a gene: 8. The CDR3 loop spans 17 amino acids. From germline, CDR1 is SGHDT and CDR2 YYEEEE. The CDR3 bases are TGTGCCAGCAGCTTGGCCGGGGGGACAGGGGGCTTGGATACGCAGTATTTT. It is translated as CASSLAGGTGGLDTQYF.

This clonotype was seen only a few times. The chain has TRBV24-1 and TRBJ1-2; tentative D call: TRBD1 (5 bases). With 9 bases removed from V and 0 bases from J, the gap between germline ends came to 16 bases. Germline CDR1 KGHDR, CDR2 SFDVKD. The length of the CDR3 is 15 residues. The CDR3 here is CATDSHHSANYGYTF. CDR3 coding DNA: TGTGCCACCGACAGCCACCACTCAGCTAACTATGGCTACACCTTC.

The sample holds many counts of this clonotype. The chain has TRBV7-9 and TRBJ2-5, with D perhaps TRBD1 or TRBD2 (5 bases each). V was clipped by 2 bases and J by 4 bases, with 11 bases between them. The CDR3 totals 14 residues. CDR1 is SEHNR and CDR2 is FQNEAQ in the germline V gene (reference sequence). CDR3 sequence: CASSLMGTRETQYF. CDR3 bases: TGTGCCAGCAGCTTAATGGGGACGAGAGAGACCCAGTACTTC.

This clonotype was counted only a few times. The V call is TRBV5-1, the J call TRBJ2-3; TRBD2 agrees at 7 bases. Germline CDR1 and CDR2: SGHRS and YFSETQ. There are 13 residues in the CDR3. CDR3 protein: CASREGLADTQYF. The CDR3 DNA follows: TGCGCTTCCAGGGAGGGGCTGGCAGATACGCAGTATTTT.

This clonotype was seen repeatedly, ten times or more. The rearrangement links TRBV5-1 to TRBJ2-2; D might be TRBD1 or TRBD2, each matching 5 bases. The CDR3 consists of 15 residues. V was trimmed by 0 bases and J by 6 bases, leaving 12 bases between them. CDR1 and CDR2 (germline): SGHRS, YFSETQ. CDR3 DNA: TGCGCCAGCAGCTTGGCGGGACCCAAATCCGGGGAGCTGTTTTTT. Its translation is CASSLAGPKSGELFF.

The chain is built from TRBV20-1 and TRBJ2-4, with TRBD2 identical over 8 bases. Germline assignment: CDR1 DFQATT and CDR2 SNEGSKA (reference sequence). J was trimmed by 9 bases and V by 5 bases; bases with no gene match: 15. The CDR3 runs to 15 residues. The CDR3 nucleotides read TGCAGTGCTGCCGGGACTAGTTTCGTAGATAGCATTCAGTACTTC. Encoded protein: CSAAGTSFVDSIQYF.

The chain employs TRBV5-1 and TRBJ2-3; a weak D match, TRBD2 (5 bases). Between the trimmed V and J ends, which lost 2 bases and 2 bases, there was a span of 18 bases. The CDR3 is 17 amino acids. Germline V gives CDR1 SGHRS, CDR2 YFSETQ. CDR3 nucleotides: TGCGCCAGCAGCTTCGGGGTCCGGGCTACCCACACAGATACGCAGTATTTT. Amino acids: CASSFGVRATHTDTQYF.

This chain's CDR3 is CASSLADRRQGALFTDTQYF. The CDR3 DNA reads TGTGCCAGCAGCTTAGCGGACAGAAGACAGGGGGCCCTCTTCACAGATACGCAGTATTTT. The chain has TRBV7-2 and TRBJ2-3; the match to TRBD1 covers 10 bases. V lost 0 bases, J lost 2 bases, and 14 bases stayed unmatched. CDR1 and CDR2 from the germline V gene are SGHTA and FQGNSA. The CDR3 sequence is 20 residues long.

J is TRBJ2-1 and V is TRBV15; possibly TRBD2 for D (5 bases). The CDR3 length is 14 residues. Trimming took 3 bases from V and 7 from J, leaving 13 bases between them. Germline V gives CDR1 LNHNV, CDR2 YYDKDF (reference sequence). CDR3 residues: CATSSERVANEQFF. The CDR3 nucleotides read TGTGCCACCAGCAGCGAGAGGGTGGCGAATGAGCAGTTCTTC. The whole variable domain, filled in from reference TRBV15 and TRBJ2-1, reads DAMVIQNPRYQVTQFGKPVTLSCSQTLNHNVMYWYQQKSSQAPKLLFHYYDKDFNNEADTPDNFQSRRPNTSFCFLDIRSPGLGDTAMYLCATSSERVANEQFFGPGTRLTVL.

This clonotype was detected ten times or more. The rearrangement uses TRBV5-1 and TRBJ2-7; D remains ambiguous. The V gene lost 5 bases and the J gene lost 0 bases, with 9 bases spanning the gap. This CDR3 has 13 residues. Per the germline V gene, CDR1 is SGHRS and CDR2 is YFSETQ. CDR3 DNA sequence: TGCGCCAGCAGAGGGCAGAGCTCCTACGAGCAGTACTTC. Translating it yields CASRGQSSYEQYF.

The rearrangement uses TRBV9 and TRBJ2-2; D might be TRBD1 (6 bases). V dropped 0 bases and J dropped 0 bases, with 9 bases sitting between them. The germline CDR1 and CDR2 sequences are SGDLS and YYNGEE. This CDR3 has 16 residues. CDR3 region: CASSVGGTSNTGELFF. In nucleotides, the CDR3 is TGTGCCAGCAGCGTAGGGGGGACATCGAACACCGGGGAGCTGTTTTTT.

This chain connects TRBV5-1 to TRBJ2-5; D is perhaps TRBD1 (6 bases). There are 14 residues in the CDR3. V was trimmed by 2 bases and J by 1 base, leaving 9 bases between them. Germline-derived CDR1 and CDR2 are SGHRS and YFSETQ. This chain's CDR3 is CASSFAGVQETQYF. DNA for the CDR3: TGCGCCAGCAGCTTTGCAGGGGTCCAAGAGACCCAGTACTTC.

The chain joins TRBV6-5 to TRBJ1-1; a possible D gene is TRBD1 (6 bases). This CDR3 has 15 residues. Trimming left V 6 bases short and J 1 base short, with 15 bases between. CDR1 is MNHEY and CDR2 is SVGAGI in the germline V gene. The CDR3 reads CASRTHRVANTEAFF. CDR3 coding DNA: TGTGCCAGCAGAACCCACAGGGTAGCGAACACTGAAGCTTTCTTT.